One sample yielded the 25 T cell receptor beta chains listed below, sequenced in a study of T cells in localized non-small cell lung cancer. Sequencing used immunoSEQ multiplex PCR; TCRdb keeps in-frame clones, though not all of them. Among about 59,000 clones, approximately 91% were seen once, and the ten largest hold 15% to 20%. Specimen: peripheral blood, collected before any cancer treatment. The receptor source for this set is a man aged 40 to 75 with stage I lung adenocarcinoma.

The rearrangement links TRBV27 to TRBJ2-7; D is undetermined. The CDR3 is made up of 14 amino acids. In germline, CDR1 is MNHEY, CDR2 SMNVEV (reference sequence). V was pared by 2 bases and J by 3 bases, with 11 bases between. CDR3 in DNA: TGTGCCAGCAGTTTAGAGCTAGGAAACTACGAGCAGTACTTC. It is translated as CASSLELGNYEQYF.

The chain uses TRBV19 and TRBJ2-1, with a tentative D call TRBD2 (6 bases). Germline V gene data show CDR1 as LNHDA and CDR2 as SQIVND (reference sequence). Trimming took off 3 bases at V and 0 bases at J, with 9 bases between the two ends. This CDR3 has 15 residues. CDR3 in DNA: TGTGCCAGTAGTATCTACGGGGGCTCCTACAATGAGCAGTTCTTC. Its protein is CASSIYGGSYNEQFF.

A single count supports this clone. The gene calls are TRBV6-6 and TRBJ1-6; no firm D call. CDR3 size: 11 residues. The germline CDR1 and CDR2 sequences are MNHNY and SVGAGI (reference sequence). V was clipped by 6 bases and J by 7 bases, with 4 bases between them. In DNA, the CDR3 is TGTGCCAGCAGGATCAATTCACCCCTCCACTTT. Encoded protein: CASRINSPLHF.

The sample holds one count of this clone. The CDR3 DNA sequence: TGTGCCAGCAGCCCTAGCGGGAGGGCCGATACAGATACGCAGTATTTT. Translation: CASSPSGRADTDTQYF. The J gene is TRBJ2-3, the V gene TRBV11-2, with TRBD2 matching over 12 bases. The V gene's germline CDR1 is SGHAT and CDR2 FQNNGV. The CDR3 loop spans 16 amino acids. The V segment lost 5 bases and the J segment 3 bases; nucleotides outside the gene matches: 6.

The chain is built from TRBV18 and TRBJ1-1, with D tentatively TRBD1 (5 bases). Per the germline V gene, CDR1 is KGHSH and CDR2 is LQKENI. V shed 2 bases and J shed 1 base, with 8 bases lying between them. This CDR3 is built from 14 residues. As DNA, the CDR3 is TGTGCCAGCTCACCAGCGGACAAGAACACTGAAGCTTTCTTT. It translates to CASSPADKNTEAFF. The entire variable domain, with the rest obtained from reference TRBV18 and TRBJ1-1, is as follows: NAGVMQNPRHLVRRRGQEARLRCSPMKGHSHVYWYRQLPEEGLKFMVYLQKENIIDESGMPKERFSAEFPKEGPSILRIQQVVRGDSAAYFCASSPADKNTEAFFGQGTRLTVV.

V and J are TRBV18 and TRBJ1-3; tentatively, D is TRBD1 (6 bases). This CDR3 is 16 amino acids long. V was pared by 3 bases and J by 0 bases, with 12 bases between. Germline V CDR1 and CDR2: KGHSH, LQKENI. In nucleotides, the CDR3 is TGTGCCAGCTCACCCCAACAGGGCAACTCTGGAAACACCATATATTTT. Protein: CASSPQQGNSGNTIYF.

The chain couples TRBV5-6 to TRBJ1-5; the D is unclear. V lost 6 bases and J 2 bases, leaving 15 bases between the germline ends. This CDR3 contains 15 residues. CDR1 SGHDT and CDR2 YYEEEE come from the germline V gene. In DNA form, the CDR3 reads TGTGCCAGCACCATACAAGGGCTTGGCAATCAGCCCCAGCATTTT. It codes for CASTIQGLGNQPQHF.

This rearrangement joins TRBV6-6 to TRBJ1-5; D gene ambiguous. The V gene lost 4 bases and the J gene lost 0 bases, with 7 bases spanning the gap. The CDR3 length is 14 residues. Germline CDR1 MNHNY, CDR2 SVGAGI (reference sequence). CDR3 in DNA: TGTGCCAGCAGTTGGACGGTTAGCAATCAGCCCCAGCATTTT. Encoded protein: CASSWTVSNQPQHF.

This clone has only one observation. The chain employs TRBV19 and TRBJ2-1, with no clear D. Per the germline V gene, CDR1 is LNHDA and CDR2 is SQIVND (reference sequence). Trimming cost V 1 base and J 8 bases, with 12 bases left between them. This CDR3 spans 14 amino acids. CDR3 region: CASSIGVGGYEQFF. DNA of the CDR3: TGTGCCAGTAGTATAGGGGTCGGTGGGTATGAGCAGTTCTTC. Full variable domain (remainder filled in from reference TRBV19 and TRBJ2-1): DGGITQSPKYLFRKEGQNVTLSCEQNLNHDAMYWYRQDPGQGLRLIYYSQIVNDFQKGDIAEGYSVSREKKESFPLTVTSAQKNPTAFYLCASSIGVGGYEQFFGPGTRLTVL.

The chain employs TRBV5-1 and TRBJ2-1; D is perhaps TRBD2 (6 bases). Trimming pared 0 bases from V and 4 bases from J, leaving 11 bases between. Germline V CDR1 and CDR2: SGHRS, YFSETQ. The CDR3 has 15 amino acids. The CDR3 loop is CASSLGGTGYNEQFF. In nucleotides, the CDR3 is TGCGCCAGCAGCTTGGGTGGGACTGGGTACAATGAGCAGTTCTTC.

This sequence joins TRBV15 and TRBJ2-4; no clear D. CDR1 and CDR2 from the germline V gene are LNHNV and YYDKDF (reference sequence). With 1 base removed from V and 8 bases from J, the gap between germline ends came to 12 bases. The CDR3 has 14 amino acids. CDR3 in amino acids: CATSRVRVKDIQYF. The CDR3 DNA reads TGTGCCACCAGCAGAGTCCGGGTTAAGGACATTCAGTACTTC.

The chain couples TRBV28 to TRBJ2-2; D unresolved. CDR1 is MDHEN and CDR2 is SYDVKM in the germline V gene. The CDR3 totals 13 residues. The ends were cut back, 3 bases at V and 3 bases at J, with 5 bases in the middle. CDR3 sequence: CASSLQHTGELFF. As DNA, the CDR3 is TGTGCCAGCAGTTTGCAACACACCGGGGAGCTGTTTTTT.

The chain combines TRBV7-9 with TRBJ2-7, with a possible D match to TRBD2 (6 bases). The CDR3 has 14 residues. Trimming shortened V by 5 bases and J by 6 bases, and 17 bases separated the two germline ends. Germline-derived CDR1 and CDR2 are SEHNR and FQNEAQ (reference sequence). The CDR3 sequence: CASSPLRETTEQYF. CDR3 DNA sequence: TGTGCCAGCAGCCCTCTTCGGGAGACTACCGAGCAGTACTTC.

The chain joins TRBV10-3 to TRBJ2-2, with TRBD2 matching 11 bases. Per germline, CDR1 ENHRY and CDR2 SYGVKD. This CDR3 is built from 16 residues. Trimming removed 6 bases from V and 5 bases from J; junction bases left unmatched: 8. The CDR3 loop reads CAIRRIAGGLTGELFF. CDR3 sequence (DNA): TGTGCCATCAGAAGAATAGCGGGAGGGCTTACCGGGGAGCTGTTTTTT.

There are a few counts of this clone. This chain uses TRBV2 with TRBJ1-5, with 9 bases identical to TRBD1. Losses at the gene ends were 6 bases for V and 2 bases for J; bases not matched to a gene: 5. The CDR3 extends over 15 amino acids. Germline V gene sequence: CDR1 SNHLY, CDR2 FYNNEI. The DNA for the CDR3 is TGTGCCAGCAGCCGGGACAGGGTTGGCAATCAGCCCCAGCATTTT. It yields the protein CASSRDRVGNQPQHF.

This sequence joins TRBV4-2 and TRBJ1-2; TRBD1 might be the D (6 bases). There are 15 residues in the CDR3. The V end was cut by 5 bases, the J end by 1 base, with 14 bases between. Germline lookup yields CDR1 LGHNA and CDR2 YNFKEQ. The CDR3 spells CASSESYRDNYGYTF. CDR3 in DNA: TGTGCCAGCAGCGAATCTTACAGGGATAACTATGGCTACACCTTC.

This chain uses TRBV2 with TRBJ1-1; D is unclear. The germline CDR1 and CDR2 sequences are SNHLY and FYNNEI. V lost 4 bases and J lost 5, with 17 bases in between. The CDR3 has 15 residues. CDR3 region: CASSGERILGTEAFF. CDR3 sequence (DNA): TGTGCCAGCAGTGGGGAGAGGATCCTCGGGACTGAAGCTTTCTTT.

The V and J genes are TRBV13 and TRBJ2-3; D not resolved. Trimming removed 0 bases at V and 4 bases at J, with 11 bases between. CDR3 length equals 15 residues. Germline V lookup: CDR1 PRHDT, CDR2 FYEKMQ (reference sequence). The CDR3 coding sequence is TGTGCCAGCAGCTTAGGAAGTACAGTTGCAGATACGCAGTATTTT. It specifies CASSLGSTVADTQYF.

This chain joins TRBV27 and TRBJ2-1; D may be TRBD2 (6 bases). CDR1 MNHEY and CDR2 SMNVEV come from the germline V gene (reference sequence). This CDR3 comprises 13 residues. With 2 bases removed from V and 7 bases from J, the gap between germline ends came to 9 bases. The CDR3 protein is CASSLGLANEQFF. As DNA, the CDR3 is TGTGCCAGCAGTTTAGGTCTAGCGAATGAGCAGTTCTTC.

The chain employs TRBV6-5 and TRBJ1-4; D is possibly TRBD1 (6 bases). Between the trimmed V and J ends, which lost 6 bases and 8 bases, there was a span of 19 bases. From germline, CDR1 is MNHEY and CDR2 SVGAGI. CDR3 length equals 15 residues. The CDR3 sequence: CASSQVRGGGEKLFF. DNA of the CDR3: TGTGCCAGCAGCCAAGTGAGGGGGGGCGGGGAAAAACTGTTTTTT.

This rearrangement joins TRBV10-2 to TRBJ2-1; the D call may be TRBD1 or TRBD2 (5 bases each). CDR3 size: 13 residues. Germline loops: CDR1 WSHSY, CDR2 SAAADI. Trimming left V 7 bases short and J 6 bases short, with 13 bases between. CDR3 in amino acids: CASTKGTVNEQFF. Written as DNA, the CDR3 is TGCGCCAGCACAAAGGGGACCGTCAATGAGCAGTTCTTC.

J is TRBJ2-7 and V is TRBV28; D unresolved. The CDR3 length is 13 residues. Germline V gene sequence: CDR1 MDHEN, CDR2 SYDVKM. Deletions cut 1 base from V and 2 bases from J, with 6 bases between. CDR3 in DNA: TGTGCCAGCAGTTTATCCGGAACCTACGAGCAGTACTTC. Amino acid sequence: CASSLSGTYEQYF. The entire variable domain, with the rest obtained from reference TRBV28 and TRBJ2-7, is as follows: DVKVTQSSRYLVKRTGEKVFLECVQDMDHENMFWYRQDPGLGLRLIYFSYDVKMKEKGDIPEGYSVSREKKERFSLILESASTNQTSMYLCASSLSGTYEQYFGPGTRLTVT.

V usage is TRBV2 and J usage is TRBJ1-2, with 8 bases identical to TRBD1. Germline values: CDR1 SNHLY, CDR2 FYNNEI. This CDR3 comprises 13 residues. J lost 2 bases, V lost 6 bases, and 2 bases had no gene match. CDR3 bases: TGTGCCAGCAGCCGACAGGGGAACTATGGCTACACCTTC. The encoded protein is CASSRQGNYGYTF.

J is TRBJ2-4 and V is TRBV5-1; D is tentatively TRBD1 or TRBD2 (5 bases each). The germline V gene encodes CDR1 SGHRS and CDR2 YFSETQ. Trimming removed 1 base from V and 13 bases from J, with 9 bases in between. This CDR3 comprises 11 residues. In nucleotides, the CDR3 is TGCGCCAGCAGCTTGTTGGGGGTCCAGTACTTC. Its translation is CASSLLGVQYF.

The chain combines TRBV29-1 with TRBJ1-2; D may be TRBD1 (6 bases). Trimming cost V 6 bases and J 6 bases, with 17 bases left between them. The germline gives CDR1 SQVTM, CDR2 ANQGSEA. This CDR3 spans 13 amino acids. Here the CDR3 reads CSVDIQDSNGYTF. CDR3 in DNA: TGCAGCGTAGACATCCAGGACAGCAATGGCTACACCTTC.